Below are 9 T cell receptor beta chains sequenced from a single sample in a study of immune evolution from preneoplasia to lung adenocarcinoma. Clones were read by immunoSEQ multiplex PCR, and TCRdb kept only the in-frame ones, dropping some. Counted here are approximately 6,000 clones, about four fifths occurring once; the ten biggest clones make up less than 14%. The source material was FFPE minimally invasive lung adenocarcinoma tissue. The receptors originated from a person aged 60 to 80 with lung adenocarcinoma.

The chain employs TRBV19 and TRBJ2-7, with 7 bases aligning to TRBD2. Trimming at V came to 10 bases and at J to 5 bases, leaving 11 bases not matched to a gene. Germline V gives CDR1 LNHDA, CDR2 SQIVND (reference sequence). The CDR3 spans 13 residues. The DNA of the CDR3 is TGTGCCACTGGACTAGGGAGTAAAAACGAGCAGTACTTC. Protein sequence: CATGLGSKNEQYF.

This chain links TRBV6-1 with TRBJ2-3; a possible D gene is TRBD2 (6 bases). The CDR3 spans 14 residues. The ends were cut back, 2 bases at V and 6 bases at J, with 12 bases in the middle. In germline, CDR1 is MNHNS, CDR2 SASEGT. CDR3 in amino acids: CASSESLSGDTQYF. Written as DNA, the CDR3 is TGTGCCAGCAGTGAATCCTTGAGCGGGGATACGCAGTATTTT.

The V call is TRBV27, the J call TRBJ2-3; D call uncertain. CDR3 length: 16 residues. The germline V gene has CDR1 MNHEY and CDR2 SMNVEV (reference sequence). The germline V and J ends were trimmed by 0 bases and 5 bases, with 15 bases remaining between them. CDR3 DNA: TGTGCCAGCAGTTTATCGTCGGCGGTCGTGGAAGATACGCAGTATTTT. Translated, it gives CASSLSSAVVEDTQYF.

This clone was detected once. V gene TRBV11-3 combines with J gene TRBJ2-1; TRBD2 matches at 12 bases. CDR1 SGHNT and CDR2 YENEEA come from the germline V gene. The CDR3 has 12 amino acids. Germline trimming cut 8 bases from V and 7 bases from J; bases unmatched to any gene: 0. This chain's CDR3 is CASGLAGNEQFF. The DNA for the CDR3 is TGTGCCAGCGGACTAGCGGGAAATGAGCAGTTCTTC.

This chain joins TRBV25-1 and TRBJ1-3; D might be TRBD1 (5 bases). Germline values: CDR1 MGHDK, CDR2 SYGVNS. This CDR3 region has 15 residues. V gave up 3 bases and J gave up 2 bases, with 11 bases separating them. The CDR3 DNA reads as TGTGCCAGCAGTGACTGGGGGGGTGCTGGAAACACCATATATTTT. Translated, it gives CASSDWGGAGNTIYF.

The chain employs TRBV11-2 and TRBJ2-7; D is possibly TRBD2 (6 bases). The CDR3 sequence is 16 residues long. Trimming took off 4 bases at V and 1 base at J, with 17 bases between the two ends. The V gene's germline CDR1 is SGHAT and CDR2 FQNNGV. The CDR3 loop is CASSSRGGGGSYEQYF. Here the CDR3 DNA reads TGTGCCAGCAGCTCCCGTGGGGGAGGTGGATCCTACGAGCAGTACTTC.

This clone was seen more than once but under ten times. The chain combines TRBV9 with TRBJ2-2; the match to TRBD2 covers 14 bases. The CDR3 has 18 amino acids. Germline V gene data show CDR1 as SGDLS and CDR2 as YYNGEE. The V and J ends lost 4 bases and 0 bases, in that order; junction bases with no gene match: 5. CDR3 nucleotides: TGTGCCAGCAGCAAGACTAGCGGGAGGGGGGCGAACACCGGGGAGCTGTTTTTT. This sequence encodes CASSKTSGRGANTGELFF.

The genes are TRBV27 and TRBJ2-7; TRBD2 matches 13 bases. The CDR3 extends over 13 amino acids. V gave up 8 bases and J gave up 7 bases; unmatched junction bases: 5. CDR1 and CDR2 from the germline V gene are MNHEY and SMNVEV (reference sequence). CDR3 protein: CASRTSGSLEQYF. CDR3 DNA sequence: TGTGCCAGCCGGACTAGCGGGAGCTTAGAGCAGTACTTC.

This rearrangement joins TRBV30 to TRBJ2-1; 10 bases fit TRBD2. With V trimmed by 3 bases and J by 4 bases, 6 bases remained unmatched. The CDR3 has 15 amino acids. CDR1 GTSNPN and CDR2 SVGIG come from the germline V gene (reference sequence). CDR3 loop: CAWSQTSGRYNEQFF. In DNA form, the CDR3 reads TGTGCCTGGAGCCAGACTAGCGGGCGGTACAATGAGCAGTTCTTC.